The 17 T cell receptor beta chains given below trace back to one sample, sequenced in a study of T cell responses to AZD1222 COVID-19 vaccine. Here immunoSEQ multiplex PCR was the method, and the copy in TCRdb shows in-frame clones only, minus some. This table has about 87,000 clones, over 75% appearing once. Sequences were derived from peripheral blood, sampled on day 0 of AZD1222 vaccination. These receptors came from an adult in good health.

The V gene is TRBV6-2 or TRBV6-3, the J gene TRBJ1-1; the D is unclear. CDR3 size: 14 residues. Germline V gene data show CDR1 as MNHEY and CDR2 as SVGEGT. The V gene lost 2 bases and the J gene lost 0 bases, with 7 bases spanning the gap. The CDR3 sequence is CASSYEHLNTEAFF. CDR3 DNA: TGTGCCAGCAGTTACGAGCACCTGAACACTGAAGCTTTCTTT.

This clone was picked up a small number of times. The chain couples TRBV6-5 to TRBJ1-1; 7 positions agree with TRBD1. This CDR3 comprises 15 residues. Germline assignment: CDR1 MNHEY and CDR2 SVGAGI. The V gene end was trimmed by 11 bases and the J gene end by 1 base; junction bases not matched to a gene: 13. The CDR3 here is CAAHSRDSGNTEAFF. In DNA, the CDR3 is TGTGCCGCTCATTCCCGGGACAGCGGGAACACTGAAGCTTTCTTT.

The V gene is TRBV6-1, the J gene TRBJ1-4, with 7 bases matching TRBD1. Germline lookup yields CDR1 MNHNS and CDR2 SASEGT. CDR3 size: 14 residues. Trimming at V came to 1 base and at J to 5 bases, leaving 1 base not matched to a gene. CDR3 loop: CASSEGQGNEKLFF. Written as DNA, the CDR3 is TGTGCCAGCAGTGAAGGACAGGGAAATGAAAAACTGTTTTTT.

The chain combines TRBV28 with TRBJ1-4; D uncertain. V was pared by 3 bases and J by 2 bases, with 7 bases between. The germline V gene has CDR1 MDHEN and CDR2 SYDVKM. This CDR3 contains 14 residues. The CDR3 sequence is CASSLQQTNEKLFF. The CDR3 DNA is TGTGCCAGCAGTTTGCAACAGACTAATGAAAAACTGTTTTTT.

J is TRBJ1-4 and V is TRBV2, with 9 bases matching TRBD1. J gave up 5 bases and V 6 bases, and 7 bases lay outside the gene matches. Germline CDR1 is SNHLY and CDR2 is FYNNEI. The CDR3 has 15 amino acids. The CDR3 loop reads CASSLRQGENEKLFF. CDR3 nucleotides: TGTGCCAGCAGCCTAAGACAGGGGGAAAATGAAAAACTGTTTTTT.

The chain recombines TRBV6-1 with TRBJ1-5; D uncertain. CDR3 length: 14 amino acids. With 1 base removed from V and 9 bases from J, the gap between germline ends came to 13 bases. Per the germline V gene, CDR1 is MNHNS and CDR2 is SASEGT. The CDR3, as DNA: TGTGCCAGCAGTGAAGGTAGGGCTACGGGGCCCCAGCATTTT. This codes for CASSEGRATGPQHF.

The chain has TRBV28 and TRBJ1-5, with D maybe TRBD1 (6 bases). The germline V gene has CDR1 MDHEN and CDR2 SYDVKM. The CDR3 length is 15 residues. V dropped 6 bases and J dropped 4 bases, with 16 bases sitting between them. The CDR3 spells CASSPWAQGNQPQHF. DNA for the CDR3: TGTGCCAGCAGCCCTTGGGCACAGGGAAATCAGCCCCAGCATTTT.

For the CDR3, the DNA is TGTGCCAGCAGAGATCCGGGACAGGGGGCTACTGAAGCTTTCTTT. This codes for CASRDPGQGATEAFF. The chain employs TRBV6-5 and TRBJ1-1, with TRBD1 matching 12 bases. The J segment lost 5 bases and the V segment lost 6 bases, leaving 7 bases of the junction unmatched. The CDR3 extends over 15 amino acids. CDR1 is MNHEY, CDR2 SVGAGI, per germline.

V usage is TRBV9 and J usage is TRBJ2-5, with D maybe TRBD2 (7 bases). The V and J ends lost 0 bases and 3 bases respectively, with 15 bases between them. The CDR3 consists of 16 residues. Germline CDR1 SGDLS, CDR2 YYNGEE. The CDR3: CASSVVGGQSKETQYF. In nucleotides, the CDR3 is TGTGCCAGCAGCGTAGTCGGGGGGCAGTCTAAAGAGACCCAGTACTTC. The full variable domain, its missing parts supplied by reference TRBV9 and TRBJ2-5, is DSGVTQTPKHLITATGQRVTLRCSPRSGDLSVYWYQQSLDQGLQFLIQYYNGEERAKGNILERFSAQQFPDLHSELNLSSLELGDSALYFCASSVVGGQSKETQYFGPGTRLLVL.

This sequence joins TRBV5-1 and TRBJ1-1; no clear D gene. Germline CDR1 reads SGHRS; CDR2 reads YFSETQ. The V and J ends lost 0 bases and 3 bases respectively, with 6 bases between them. The CDR3 spans 13 residues. This CDR3 is CASSLERYTEAFF. For the CDR3, the DNA is TGCGCCAGCAGCTTGGAACGGTACACTGAAGCTTTCTTT.

The V call is TRBV7-9, the J call TRBJ1-1, with TRBD1 identical over 8 bases. Trimming at V came to 5 bases and at J to 3 bases, leaving 5 bases not matched to a gene. Germline V gene lookup returns CDR1 SEHNR and CDR2 FQNEAQ (reference sequence). The CDR3 length is 14 residues. The CDR3 protein is CASSRTGGDTEAFF. In nucleotides, the CDR3 is TGTGCCAGCAGCCGTACAGGGGGTGACACTGAAGCTTTCTTT. Full variable domain (missing parts from reference TRBV7-9 and TRBJ1-1): DTGVSQNPRHKITKRGQNVTFRCDPISEHNRLYWYRQTLGQGPEFLTYFQNEAQLEKSRLLSDRFSAERPKGSFSTLEIQRTEQGDSAMYLCASSRTGGDTEAFFGQGTRLTVV.

This clone occurred a few times. The chain carries TRBV9 and TRBJ2-2; 7 bases agree with TRBD2. Trimming removed 2 bases from V and 4 bases from J; junction bases left unmatched: 5. Per the germline V gene, CDR1 is SGDLS and CDR2 is YYNGEE. CDR3 length equals 15 residues. Here the CDR3 reads CASSVLAEGTGELFF. CDR3 sequence (DNA): TGTGCCAGCAGCGTCCTAGCGGAGGGCACCGGGGAGCTGTTTTTT.

This chain links TRBV10-3 with TRBJ1-4; weak D call: TRBD1 (6 bases). There are 13 residues in the CDR3. CDR1 is ENHRY, CDR2 SYGVKD, per germline. Trimming stripped 6 bases from V and 4 bases from J, with 9 bases between. CDR3 loop: CAISRGGNEKLFF. CDR3 nucleotide sequence: TGTGCCATCAGCAGGGGCGGTAATGAAAAACTGTTTTTT.

CDR3 amino acids: CASSQGALAGSGELFF. In DNA form, the CDR3 reads TGTGCCAGCAGCCAAGGTGCACTAGCGGGCAGCGGGGAGCTGTTTTTT. The gene calls are TRBV3-1 (or the pseudogene TRBV3-2) and TRBJ2-2; 9 bases agree with TRBD2. Unmatched junction bases numbered 7, after V lost 1 base and J lost 7 bases. The CDR3 is made up of 16 amino acids. From germline, CDR1 is LGHDT and CDR2 YNNKEL (reference sequence).

The chain links TRBV15 to TRBJ1-4, with D possibly TRBD1 on 6 matching bases. The V gene lost 6 bases and the J gene lost 0 bases, with 14 bases spanning the gap. There are 16 residues in the CDR3. Germline CDR1 LNHNV, CDR2 YYDKDF (reference sequence). The CDR3 loop reads CATRTEAGATNEKLFF. Here the CDR3 DNA reads TGTGCCACCAGGACGGAGGCAGGGGCAACTAATGAAAAACTGTTTTTT.

This sequence joins TRBV7-2 and TRBJ2-2; weak D call: TRBD2 (6 bases). Deletions cut 5 bases from V and 7 bases from J, with 11 bases between. CDR1 and CDR2 from the germline V gene are SGHTA and FQGNSA. The CDR3 length is 13 residues. The CDR3 DNA reads TGTGCCAGCAGCCCCGGGGGAGGCGGGGAGCTGTTTTTT. This translates into CASSPGGGGELFF.

This clone was detected only once. The V and J genes are TRBV2 and TRBJ1-2; no clear D. The CDR3 has 12 residues. Trimming removed 5 bases at V and 6 bases at J, with 10 bases between. Per germline, CDR1 SNHLY and CDR2 FYNNEI. The CDR3 DNA reads TGTGCCAGCAGTAGAGGGTTGGATGGCTACACCTTC. It codes for CASSRGLDGYTF.